These T cell receptor beta chains were read from a single sample in a study of blood T cell repertoires in COVID-19. Generated by immunoSEQ multiplex PCR, the TCRdb table keeps only in-frame clones and is missing some. There are over 80,000 clones in the sample; approximately 86% occur only once, and about a tenth lies in the top ten. Material: peripheral blood. The receptors were sampled from a man in his fifties or sixties with acute or convalescent COVID-19. CDR3s include the opening cysteine and the closing phenylalanine or tryptophan. Fields, in order: V gene, D gene, clone size, J gene, CDR3 protein, CDR3 DNA. A D gene is named only where the DNA matches it firmly. The size of a clone is reported for some rows only, either as once, few or many, or as a class for expanded clones.

V: TRBV7-9; D: NA; size: NA; J: TRBJ2-2; CDR3: CASSLRNTGELFF; DNA: TGTGCCAGCAGCTTGCGGAACACCGGGGAGCTGTTTTTT
V: TRBV19; D: NA; size: NA; J: TRBJ1-1; CDR3: CASSTPHYRVGAFF; DNA: TGTGCCAGTAGTACCCCTCATTACAGGGTTGGAGCTTTCTTT
V: TRBV21-1; D: NA; size: NA; J: TRBJ2-1; CDR3: CASSTFRSGPVSSYNEQFF; DNA: TGTGCCAGCAGCACTTTCCGGTCAGGGCCGGTAAGCTCCTACAATGAGCAGTTCTTC
V: TRBV6-6; D: TRBD1; size: NA; J: TRBJ1-5; CDR3: CASSHRQGSSGNQPQHF; DNA: TGTGCCAGCAGTCACAGACAGGGTAGTAGCGGCAATCAGCCCCAGCATTTT
V: TRBV11-2; D: NA; size: NA; J: TRBJ2-7; CDR3: CASSLGSTYEQYF; DNA: TGTGCCAGCAGCTTAGGTAGCACGTACGAGCAGTACTTC
V: TRBV23-1; D: NA; size: NA; J: TRBJ2-4; CDR3: CASSYRGTGDKNIQYF; DNA: TGCGCCAGCTCCTACAGGGGAACGGGGGACAAAAACATTCAGTACTTC
V: TRBV4-1; D: NA; size: NA; J: TRBJ1-4; CDR3: CASSRGGTNEKLFF; DNA: TGCGCCAGCAGCCGTGGGGGGACTAATGAAAAACTGTTTTTT
V: TRBV18; D: TRBD1; size: NA; J: TRBJ1-2; CDR3: CASSPKTPGQNYGYTF; DNA: TGTGCCAGCTCACCGAAAACACCGGGACAGAACTATGGCTACACCTTC
V: TRBV11-2; D: NA; size: once; J: TRBJ1-1; CDR3: CASLSGYEGTEAFF; DNA: TGTGCCAGTTTATCGGGTTACGAGGGCACTGAAGCTTTCTTT
V: TRBV5-1; D: TRBD2; size: NA; J: TRBJ2-1; CDR3: CASSLVVSGRLFF; DNA: TGCGCCAGCAGCTTGGTTGTTAGCGGGAGGTTGTTCTTC
V: TRBV7-9; D: TRBD2; size: few; J: TRBJ2-7; CDR3: CASSSGTSGRHEQYF; DNA: TGTGCCAGCAGCTCGGGGACTAGCGGGAGACACGAGCAGTACTTC
V: TRBV5-5; D: NA; size: NA; J: TRBJ1-4; CDR3: CASSYRGTDGANEKLFF; DNA: TGTGCCAGCAGCTACCGGGGGACGGATGGAGCTAATGAAAAACTGTTTTTT
V: TRBV19; D: NA; size: NA; J: TRBJ2-1; CDR3: CASSGTLRNEQFF; DNA: TGTGCCAGTAGTGGCACCTTGAGGAATGAGCAGTTCTTC
V: TRBV10-2; D: TRBD2; size: NA; J: TRBJ2-7; CDR3: CASNRAGGPESYF; DNA: TGCGCCAGCAATCGGGCGGGAGGGCCCGAATCGTACTTC
V: TRBV5-6; D: NA; size: few; J: TRBJ2-7; CDR3: CASSLGGPLYEQYF; DNA: TGTGCCAGCAGCTTGGGCGGTCCTCTCTACGAGCAGTACTTC
V: TRBV5-5; D: NA; size: NA; J: TRBJ2-2; CDR3: CASSLFLAQTQGELFF; DNA: TGTGCCAGCAGCTTGTTTCTAGCGCAGACCCAAGGGGAGCTGTTTTTT
V: TRBV18; D: NA; size: NA; J: TRBJ2-5; CDR3: CASSPNVGEGETQYF; DNA: TGTGCCAGCTCACCAAACGTGGGAGAGGGAGAGACCCAGTACTTC
V: TRBV7-9; D: TRBD1; size: once; J: TRBJ2-5; CDR3: CASSPLGQVGTQYF; DNA: TGTGCCAGCAGCCCCCTTGGACAGGTTGGGACCCAGTACTTC
V: TRBV3-1/TRBV3-2; D: NA; size: few; J: TRBJ2-7; CDR3: CASSQSGLRESNF; DNA: TGTGCCAGCAGCCAATCGGGGCTGCGGGAATCGAACTTC
V: TRBV9; D: NA; size: NA; J: TRBJ2-2; CDR3: CASSVPRGELFF; DNA: TGTGCCAGCAGCGTACCCCGGGGGGAGCTGTTTTTT
V: TRBV12-5; D: TRBD2; size: NA; J: TRBJ2-2; CDR3: CASGRGVTGELFF; DNA: TGTGCTAGTGGACGGGGGGTGACCGGGGAGCTGTTTTTT
V: TRBV5-5; D: NA; size: NA; J: TRBJ1-1; CDR3: CASSSPRGHTEAFF; DNA: TGTGCCAGCAGCTCCCCAAGGGGCCACACTGAAGCTTTCTTT
V: TRBV19; D: NA; size: NA; J: TRBJ1-1; CDR3: CASTPSLTVRGTEAFF; DNA: TGTGCCAGTACACCCTCCCTTACCGTCAGAGGGACTGAAGCTTTCTTT
V: TRBV6-5; D: TRBD2; size: NA; J: TRBJ2-7; CDR3: CASSYSTSPTYEQYF; DNA: TGTGCCAGCAGTTACTCGACTAGCCCTACCTACGAGCAGTACTTC
V: TRBV24-1; D: NA; size: NA; J: TRBJ2-7; CDR3: CATSDSREQYF; DNA: TGTGCCACCAGTGACTCGAGGGAGCAGTACTTC
V: TRBV1; D: NA; size: NA; J: TRBJ2-7; CDR3: CTSSQAAATNYEQYF; DNA: TGCACCAGCAGCCAAGCCGCCGCAACTAACTACGAGCAGTACTTC